The entry that follows covers one T cell receptor beta chain sequence. The data were obtained in a study of shared clonotypes between healthy human individuals. Trimming took 3 bases from V and 6 from J, leaving 15 bases between them. Germline assignment: CDR1 SGDLS and CDR2 YYNGEE. The CDR3 has 14 residues. Assay used: immunoSEQ multiplex PCR; TCRdb lists only in-frame clones, some missing. The sample has about 690,000 clones; about nine tenths are singletons. The sequence came from a man between 18 and 35 years old in good health. Some clones in this sample may be carry-over from other donors' samples. Sequencing was done on a sample of memory CD8+ T cells from PBMCs. Sample subset: CD45RO+ cells pooled with CCR7-negative TemRA cells. The chain couples TRBV9 to TRBJ1-1; D gene unclear. The CDR3 DNA reads TGTGCCAGCAGCGCAAAGGCTGGAGGATCTGAAGCTTTCTTT. Protein: CASSAKAGGSEAFF.